This is a list of T cell receptor beta chains from one sample in a study of T cells expressing NK-cell markers. TCRdb reprocessed the 5' RACE reads, with one entry per CDR3 protein and no DNA. The clone table shows about 160,000 distinct CDR3 sequences, with the ten largest holding about 18%. The sample comprised blood T cells: a sorted CD56 or NKG2C T cell subset, CD4+ or CD8+ T cells, or bulk PBMC T cells (not recorded which). The receptors were sampled from a woman between 18 and 70 years old in good health. CDR3s include the opening cysteine and the closing phenylalanine or tryptophan. The order of the fields is J gene, V gene, CDR3 protein.

>TRBJ2-7|TRBV4-1
CASSQPGTEAPYEQYF
>TRBJ2-7|TRBV2
CASSDGGVQAYEQYF
>TRBJ1-3|TRBV29-1
CSPGGSSSGNTIYF
>TRBJ2-5|TRBV7-9
CASTPFLSGGATETQYF
>TRBJ2-5|TRBV5-5
CASSFRQETQYF
>TRBJ1-2|TRBV9
CASSAQTGAPAGYTF
>TRBJ2-2|TRBV9
CASSPLGSGTGELFF
>TRBJ1-2|TRBV27
CASSRTGSSGYTF
>TRBJ1-2|TRBV5-6
CASSFSGTGGFGYTF
>TRBJ2-5|TRBV29-1
CSAGTGFRETQYF
>TRBJ1-4|TRBV9
CASSVANLGPFPNEKLFF
>TRBJ2-1|TRBV7-2
CASSLLGLSSYNEQFF
>TRBJ2-1|TRBV20-1
CSARRSNEQFF
>TRBJ1-5|TRBV12-3/TRBV12-4
CASSLGSLGSNQPQHF
>TRBJ1-1|TRBV5-1
CASRTDPMNTEAFF
>TRBJ1-5|TRBV4-1
CASSQDPGTRYDQPQHF
>TRBJ2-2|TRBV29-1
CSGAGTGVPGELFF
>TRBJ2-7|TRBV5-6
CASSLGDRVSYEQYF
>TRBJ2-7|TRBV20-1
CSAATGTGAYEQYF
>TRBJ2-5|TRBV2
CASSAGTSVQETQYF
>TRBJ2-1|TRBV2
CASRARSGRDNEQFF
>TRBJ2-7|TRBV12-3/TRBV12-4
CASSKGGGNEQYF
>TRBJ2-3|TRBV5-6
CASSLSGMADTQYF
>TRBJ1-2|TRBV6-5
CASSYGGRGYGYTF
>TRBJ2-5|TRBV2
CASSETSGYQETQYF
>TRBJ2-5|TRBV7-2
CASSLTSGNQETQYF
>TRBJ1-2|TRBV5-1
CASSLDAASNYGYTF
>TRBJ1-5|TRBV27
CASSFIGNSNQPQHF
>TRBJ1-1|TRBV5-1
CASSLLQGLNTEAFF
>TRBJ2-3|TRBV7-3
CASSLQGGLGADTQYF